The rows below give T cell receptor beta chains drawn from one sample of a study of T cell repertoires and HLA-DP antigens. The data were produced by immunoSEQ multiplex PCR, yet TCRdb's version contains in-frame clones alone and is incomplete. Of 1,500 to 2,000 clones in the sample, around three quarters were seen once. Sequencing used CD137- CD4+ T cells from cultured PBMCs. The origin of the receptors is a man aged 45-65 years in good health and CMV-seronegative. The CDR3 runs from the conserved cysteine through the conserved F or W. D genes are given only for firm matches. Clone size is stated in some rows and not others, as once, few, many or a class when expanded.

size,V,J,D,CDR3,DNA
-,TRBV7-2,TRBJ2-3,-,CASSSRLTRADTQYF,TGTGCCAGCAGCTCCAGGCTCACGAGGGCAGATACGCAGTATTTT
-,TRBV11-3,TRBJ2-2,-,CASSTITGSNTGELFF,TGTGCCAGCAGCACTATCACAGGTTCGAACACCGGGGAGCTGTTTTTT
-,TRBV11-2,TRBJ2-5,-,CASSIGYQETQYF,TGTGCCAGCAGTATCGGGTACCAAGAGACCCAGTACTTC
few,TRBV5-4,TRBJ1-1,-,CASSHTNTEAFF,TGTGCCAGCAGCCATACGAACACTGAAGCTTTCTTT
-,TRBV6-6,TRBJ2-7,-,CASSTVKGTYEQYF,TGTGCCAGCAGCACGGTAAAGGGGACCTACGAGCAGTACTTC
-,TRBV19,TRBJ1-3,-,CASSMDGNSGNTIYF,TGTGCCAGTAGTATGGACGGGAACTCTGGAAACACCATATATTTT
once,TRBV19,TRBJ2-4,-,CASRSGEAKYF,TGTGCCAGTAGATCAGGGGAAGCCAAGTACTTC
-,TRBV6-1,TRBJ2-1,-,CAAVEGGLKYEQFF,TGTGCCGCCGTAGAGGGCGGCCTGAAGTATGAGCAGTTCTTC
-,TRBV4-1,TRBJ2-5,-,CASSQVQSAETQYF,TGCGCCAGCAGCCAAGTTCAGTCCGCGGAGACCCAGTACTTC
once,TRBV5-5,TRBJ2-1,-,CASSLTLFNEQFF,TGTGCCAGCAGCTTGACCCTCTTCAATGAGCAGTTCTTC
once,TRBV19,TRBJ2-3,-,CASRPQSVADTQYF,TGTGCCAGTAGGCCTCAGTCTGTCGCAGATACGCAGTATTTT
medium-sized,TRBV6-4,TRBJ1-2,-,CASSDRRGGYTF,TGTGCCAGCAGTGACCGGAGAGGAGGCTACACCTTC
-,TRBV7-8,TRBJ2-2,-,CASRGRGVDGELFF,TGTGCCAGCAGAGGAAGGGGGGTGGACGGGGAGCTGTTTTTT
-,TRBV6-1,TRBJ1-5,-,CASSSGGSGNQPQHF,TGTGCCAGCAGTAGCGGAGGGTCGGGCAATCAGCCCCAGCATTTT
-,TRBV5-1,TRBJ1-4,-,CASSLAGSANEKLFF,TGCGCCAGCAGCTTGGCGGGGTCGGCTAATGAAAAACTGTTTTTT
-,TRBV18,TRBJ2-6,TRBD1,CASARGQGASGANVLTF,TGTGCCAGCGCCCGGGGACAGGGGGCGTCTGGGGCCAACGTCCTGACTTTC
-,TRBV11-2,TRBJ2-7,-,CASSLGPRTYEQYF,TGTGCCAGCAGCTTAGGACCACGGACCTACGAGCAGTACTTC
-,TRBV5-4,TRBJ2-3,-,CASSSPSARTDTQYF,TGTGCCAGCAGCTCCCCCAGCGCCCGGACAGATACGCAGTATTTT
once,TRBV5-1,TRBJ1-6,-,CASSLAHGTANSPLHF,TGCGCCAGCAGCTTGGCCCATGGGACGGCTAATTCACCCCTCCACTTT
-,TRBV7-2,TRBJ2-5,-,CASSQGPTGTQYF,TGTGCCAGCAGCCAAGGGCCGACGGGGACCCAGTACTTC
-,TRBV18,TRBJ2-3,-,CASSPGPPKPDTQYF,TGTGCCAGCTCACCCGGACCCCCCAAGCCAGATACGCAGTATTTT
-,TRBV7-6,TRBJ2-5,-,CASSFNRQETQYF,TGTGCCAGCAGCTTTAACAGACAAGAGACCCAGTACTTC
-,TRBV5-6,TRBJ1-5,-,CASSLAGLSSNQPQHF,TGTGCCAGCAGCTTGGCGGGTCTTAGTAGCAATCAGCCCCAGCATTTT
-,TRBV5-8,TRBJ2-7,-,CASSYRTEQYF,TGTGCCAGCAGCTATAGGACCGAGCAGTACTTC